This TCR beta chain derives from a study of T cell responses to AZD1222 COVID-19 vaccine. Study in general: Doses given second, at about 4 or about 12 weeks, were pooled. Notes on the study in general: Researchers took repertoire samples only after the peak T cell response had come. Donors skewed white British and female; clonal diversity was possibly underestimated. Reportedly, close to half of spike-specific TCRs are directed against unmutated variant regions.

CDR1 LNHDA and CDR2 SQIVND come from the germline V gene (reference sequence). The CDR3 has 14 residues. V lost 7 bases and J lost 4, with 16 bases in between. Using immunoSEQ multiplex PCR, the repertoire was profiled, and TCRdb retains in-frame clones only, with some absent. The sample carries roughly 150,000 clones, about nine tenths recorded once. On this clone: What it binds is unknown.

This sequence originates from an adult in good health. V usage is TRBV19 and J usage is TRBJ1-2; perhaps TRBD1 as D (6 bases). The sample in question was peripheral blood, obtained on day 0 of AZD1222 vaccination. CDR3 DNA sequence: TGTGCCAGTAAGACCTCGACAGGAACCTATGGCTACACCTTC. This sequence encodes CASKTSTGTYGYTF.